What follows are 10 T cell receptor beta chains derived from one specimen sequenced in a study of blood T cell repertoires in COVID-19. Measured with immunoSEQ multiplex PCR; TCRdb has only the in-frame clones, and not every one. The data hold about 100,000 clones, with about 90% observed a single time. Sequenced: peripheral blood. The receptors derive from a woman in her 30s with acute or convalescent COVID-19.

The J gene is TRBJ1-1, the V gene TRBV5-8, with a possible D match to TRBD1 (6 bases). Germline lookup yields CDR1 SGHTS and CDR2 YDEGEE. V lost 1 base and J lost 5, with 12 bases in between. The CDR3 length is 14 residues. CDR3 region: CASSLYRARTEAFF. As DNA, the CDR3 is TGTGCCAGCAGCTTGTACAGGGCGAGAACTGAAGCTTTCTTT.

The chain uses TRBV2 and TRBJ2-3; 12 bases align to TRBD2. The CDR3 sequence is 15 residues long. Germline V CDR1 and CDR2: SNHLY, FYNNEI. V gave up 6 bases and J gave up 5 bases; unmatched junction bases: 6. The DNA of the CDR3 is TGTGCCAGCAGCACGCTAGCGGGGGGGGGAGATACGCAGTATTTT. Protein product: CASSTLAGGGDTQYF.

The chain employs TRBV4-2 and TRBJ1-2; TRBD1 is a possible D gene (5 bases). V lost 0 bases, J lost 3 bases, and 11 bases lay in between. Germline V gives CDR1 LGHNA, CDR2 YNFKEQ. The CDR3 runs to 15 residues. The CDR3 spells CASSQDGAKDYGYTF. The CDR3 DNA sequence: TGTGCCAGCAGCCAAGATGGGGCAAAAGACTATGGCTACACCTTC.

The chain's CDR3 is CASSVRAGGADTQYF. Written as DNA, the CDR3 is TGTGCCAGCAGCGTAAGGGCGGGGGGCGCAGATACGCAGTATTTT. The V and J genes are TRBV9 and TRBJ2-3; 8 bases are a match to TRBD2. This CDR3 region has 15 residues. Looked up from germline, CDR1 is SGDLS and CDR2 is YYNGEE. V lost 1 base to trimming and J lost 4 bases; unmatched junction nucleotides: 5.

The chain recombines TRBV7-9 with TRBJ2-7; 8 nucleotides line up with TRBD1. V dropped 2 bases and J dropped 4; count of bases not matched to a gene: 10. Germline assignment: CDR1 SEHNR and CDR2 FQNEAQ (reference sequence). There are 16 residues in the CDR3. The CDR3 bases are TGTGCCAGCAGCTTACCTCAGGGGGCTCTCTCGTACGAGCAGTACTTC. It translates to CASSLPQGALSYEQYF.

This clone was counted between two and nine times. V usage is TRBV5-4 and J usage is TRBJ1-2; no firm D call. Trimming removed 0 bases at V and 4 bases at J, with 13 bases between. The germline V gene has CDR1 SGHNT and CDR2 YYREEE (reference sequence). CDR3 length equals 15 residues. CDR3 loop: CASSLAGSQAYGYTF. CDR3 bases: TGTGCCAGCAGCTTGGCGGGAAGTCAAGCCTATGGCTACACCTTC.

The chain carries TRBV21-1 and TRBJ1-1; whether TRBD1, the table's D call, matches the DNA was not checked. TRBV21-1 is a recognized pseudogene. This CDR3 region has 18 residues. The CDR3 reads CASSGGLGTAFMNTEAFF. DNA for the CDR3: TGTGCCAGCAGCGGGGGATTGGGGACAGCTTTTATGAACACTGAAGCTTTCTTT.

In this sample, this clone turned up a few times. The rearrangement joins TRBV29-1 to TRBJ2-7; D might be TRBD2 (5 bases). The V end was cut by 4 bases, the J end by 1 base, with 8 bases between. The CDR3 extends over 12 amino acids. The germline V gene has CDR1 SQVTM and CDR2 ANQGSEA. The CDR3 reads CSVVRGSYEQYF. The DNA of the CDR3 is TGCAGCGTTGTACGAGGGTCCTACGAGCAGTACTTC.

This rearrangement joins TRBV29-1 to TRBJ2-3, with D tentatively TRBD2 (5 bases). The CDR3 is 12 residues long. The ends were cut back, 5 bases at V and 2 bases at J, with 8 bases in the middle. Germline CDR1 and CDR2: SQVTM and ANQGSEA. CDR3 bases: TGCAGCGTTAGCGGTTTCACAGATACGCAGTATTTT. As protein: CSVSGFTDTQYF.

The CDR3 region is CASSRDRAQQYF. The CDR3 coding sequence is TGCGCCAGCAGCCGGGACAGGGCACAGCAGTACTTC. The chain combines TRBV5-1 with TRBJ2-7; TRBD1 aligns across 9 bases. The germline V gene has CDR1 SGHRS and CDR2 YFSETQ. J was trimmed by 8 bases and V by 4 bases; bases with no gene match: 4. The CDR3 consists of 12 residues.